Below, 2 T cell receptor beta chains from the same sample are listed, as sequenced in a study of neoadjuvant anti-PD-1 for oral cavity cancer (dated by TCRdb to the early 2020s). The sample's time point label, decoded: before neoadjuvant nivolumab. Libraries came from the immunoSEQ multiplex PCR assay. Sourced from immuneACCESS, this table was stored by TCRdb with only in-frame sequences that have V and J called. A share of the clones is absent; for the studies checked, an unresolved V gene accounts for under half, and the remainder has no known explanation. The sample includes more than 5,000 clones, with almost 60% observed a single time. The ten largest clonotypes hold around 8.3% of the sample. The specimen comprised tumor tissue, sampled before nivolumab (anti-PD-1) treatment. These receptors were taken from a person between 35 and 79 years old with oral cavity squamous cell carcinoma.

This clone was detected only a few times. This chain joins TRBV11-2 and TRBJ2-7, with D possibly TRBD2 on 5 matching bases. The CDR3 spans 15 residues. V shed 1 base and J shed 4 bases, with 14 bases lying between them. Germline V gives CDR1 SGHAT, CDR2 FQNNGV. The CDR3 is CASSLGSGFSYEQYF. In nucleotides, the CDR3 is TGTGCCAGCAGCTTAGGTTCGGGGTTTTCGTACGAGCAGTACTTC. Using reference TRBV11-2 and TRBJ2-7 for the parts outside the CDR3, the full variable domain is EAGVAQSPRYKIIEKRQSVAFWCNPISGHATLYWYQQILGQGPKLLIQFQNNGVVDDSQLPKDRFSAERLKGVDSTLKIQPAKLEDSAVYLCASSLGSGFSYEQYFGPGTRLTVT.

A single count supports this clone. The chain carries TRBV7-9 and TRBJ2-3; 7 positions match TRBD2. The CDR3 has 17 amino acids. CDR1 is SEHNR and CDR2 is FQNEAQ in the germline V gene (reference sequence). J was trimmed by 0 bases and V by 2 bases; bases with no gene match: 8. DNA of the CDR3: TGTGCCAGCAGCTTATACCCTAGCGGTCGTAGCACAGATACGCAGTATTTT. Translated, it gives CASSLYPSGRSTDTQYF.